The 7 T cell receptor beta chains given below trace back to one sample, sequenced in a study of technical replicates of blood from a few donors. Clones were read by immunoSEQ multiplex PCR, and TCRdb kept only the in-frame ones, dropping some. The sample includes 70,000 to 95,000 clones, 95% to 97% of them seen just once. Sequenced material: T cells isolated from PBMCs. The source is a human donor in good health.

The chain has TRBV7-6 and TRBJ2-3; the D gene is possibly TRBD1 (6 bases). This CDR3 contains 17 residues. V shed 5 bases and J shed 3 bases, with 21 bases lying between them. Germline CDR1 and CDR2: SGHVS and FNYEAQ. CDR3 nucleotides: TGTGCCAGCAGCGCCGAATTCAGGGGAAGAAGTACAGATACGCAGTATTTT. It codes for CASSAEFRGRSTDTQYF.

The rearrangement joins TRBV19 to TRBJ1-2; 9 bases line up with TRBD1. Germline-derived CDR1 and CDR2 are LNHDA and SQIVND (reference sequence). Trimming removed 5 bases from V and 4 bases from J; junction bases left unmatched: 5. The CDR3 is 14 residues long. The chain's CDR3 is CASSSRTGAYGYTF. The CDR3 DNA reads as TGTGCCAGTAGTTCTCGGACAGGGGCCTATGGCTACACCTTC.

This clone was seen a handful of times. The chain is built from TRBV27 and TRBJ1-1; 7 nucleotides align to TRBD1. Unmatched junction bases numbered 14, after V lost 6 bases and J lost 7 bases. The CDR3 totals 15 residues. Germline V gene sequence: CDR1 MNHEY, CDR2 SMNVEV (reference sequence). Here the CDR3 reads CASSANRYRDSEAFF. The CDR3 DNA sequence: TGTGCCAGCAGCGCCAACCGATACAGGGACAGTGAAGCTTTCTTT.

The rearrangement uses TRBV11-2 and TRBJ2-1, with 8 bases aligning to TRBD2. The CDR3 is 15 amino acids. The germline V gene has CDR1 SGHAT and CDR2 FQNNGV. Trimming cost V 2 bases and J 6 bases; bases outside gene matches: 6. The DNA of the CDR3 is TGTGCCAGCAGCTTAACGGGACTAGGGGGCAATGAGCAGTTCTTC. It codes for CASSLTGLGGNEQFF.

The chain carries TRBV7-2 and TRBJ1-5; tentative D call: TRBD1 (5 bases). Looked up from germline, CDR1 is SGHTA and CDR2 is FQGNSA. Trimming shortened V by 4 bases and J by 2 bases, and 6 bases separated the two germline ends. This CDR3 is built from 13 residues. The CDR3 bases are TGTGCCAGCAGCTCACAGGGCAATCAGCCCCAGCATTTT. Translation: CASSSQGNQPQHF. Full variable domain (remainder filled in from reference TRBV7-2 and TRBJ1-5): GAGVSQSPSNKVTEKGKDVELRCDPISGHTALYWYRQSLGQGLEFLIYFQGNSAPDKSGLPSDRFSAERTGGSVSTLTIQRTQQEDSAVYLCASSSQGNQPQHFGDGTRLSIL.

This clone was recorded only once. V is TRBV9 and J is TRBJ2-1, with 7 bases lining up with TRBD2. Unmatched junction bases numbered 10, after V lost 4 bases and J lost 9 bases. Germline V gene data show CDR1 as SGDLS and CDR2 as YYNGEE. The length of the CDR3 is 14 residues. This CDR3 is CASSSVRAGTEQFF. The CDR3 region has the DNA TGTGCCAGCAGCAGTGTACGAGCGGGGACTGAGCAGTTCTTC. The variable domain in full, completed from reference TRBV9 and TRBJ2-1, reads DSGVTQTPKHLITATGQRVTLRCSPRSGDLSVYWYQQSLDQGLQFLIQYYNGEERAKGNILERFSAQQFPDLHSELNLSSLELGDSALYFCASSSVRAGTEQFFGPGTRLTVL.

DNA of the CDR3: TGTGCCAGCAGTTCCCGGACAGACACCATATATTTT. It yields the protein CASSSRTDTIYF. The chain has TRBV6-5 and TRBJ1-3, with D perhaps TRBD1 (6 bases). Germline V lookup: CDR1 MNHEY, CDR2 SVGAGI. This CDR3 is built from 12 residues. V lost 4 bases, J lost 8 bases, and 9 bases lay in between.